These T cell receptor beta chains were read from a single sample in a study of T cells in narcolepsy. TCRdb's copy holds only in-frame clones and misses some; the assay was immunoSEQ multiplex PCR. The repertoire holds tens of thousands of clones, with around 83% as singletons. The material sequenced was CD45RA- memory CD4+ T cells from PBMCs. These receptors all stem from a human donor with narcolepsy. Both conserved end residues are part of each CDR3. The D gene is left open where the match is weak. Part of the rows lack a size; the others show once, few, many or a class for expanded clones.

clone_size,j_call,v_call,d_call,cdr3_aa,cdr3_nt
-,TRBJ2-2,TRBV2,TRBD1,CASQGERTGELFF,TGTGCCAGTCAGGGGGAGCGGACCGGGGAGCTGTTTTTT
once,TRBJ1-1,TRBV6-5,-,CASSWSFENTEAFF,TGTGCCAGCAGTTGGTCTTTCGAGAACACTGAAGCTTTCTTT
-,TRBJ2-1,TRBV27,-,CASSRRDIRNEQFF,TGTGCCAGCAGTAGGCGGGATATTAGGAATGAGCAGTTCTTC
-,TRBJ1-4,TRBV28,TRBD1,CASIPPGQGEKLFF,TGTGCCAGCATTCCCCCGGGACAGGGAGAAAAACTGTTTTTT
-,TRBJ2-7,TRBV4-3,-,CASSLLGGDYEQYF,TGCGCCAGCAGCCTGCTAGGGGGAGACTACGAGCAGTACTTC
-,TRBJ2-2,TRBV10-1,TRBD1,CASSGTGPGELFF,TGCGCCAGCAGTGGGACAGGCCCCGGGGAGCTGTTTTTT
-,TRBJ1-4,TRBV11-1,-,CASGPGGRNEKLFF,TGTGCCAGCGGTCCCGGGGGCAGGAATGAAAAACTGTTTTTT
few,TRBJ1-5,TRBV30,-,CAWSPQGNQPQHF,TGTGCCTGGAGTCCACAGGGCAATCAGCCCCAGCATTTT
-,TRBJ1-4,TRBV19,-,CASSMGQGKNEKLFF,TGTGCCAGTAGTATGGGCCAGGGGAAGAATGAAAAACTGTTTTTT
-,TRBJ2-2,TRBV5-1,TRBD1,CASSSGTGGPGELFF,TGCGCCAGCAGCTCCGGGACAGGGGGTCCCGGGGAGCTGTTTTTT
-,TRBJ2-2,TRBV28,TRBD1,CASHSGQGNTGELFF,TGTGCCAGTCACTCGGGACAGGGGAACACCGGGGAGCTGTTTTTT
-,TRBJ2-4,TRBV7-9,-,CASSVSAGGAKNIQYF,TGTGCCAGCAGCGTGTCGGCTGGGGGAGCCAAAAACATTCAGTACTTC
-,TRBJ2-4,TRBV5-6,TRBD2,CASSLVASGRGSIQYF,TGTGCCAGCAGCTTGGTGGCTAGCGGGAGGGGGAGCATTCAGTACTTC
few,TRBJ2-1,TRBV5-1,TRBD2,CASSPPPSGTSGASSYNEQFF,TGCGCCAGCAGCCCTCCCCCCTCCGGGACTAGCGGGGCCAGCTCCTACAATGAGCAGTTCTTC
-,TRBJ2-7,TRBV10-3,TRBD1,CAISQTSGTASSYEQYF,TGTGCCATCAGCCAAACGTCCGGGACAGCGAGCTCCTACGAGCAGTACTTC
-,TRBJ1-4,TRBV19,TRBD1,CASSPSTGYGEKLFF,TGTGCCAGTAGTCCCTCGACAGGGTACGGGGAAAAACTGTTTTTT
-,TRBJ2-7,TRBV14,-,CASSQEIAVSEQYF,TGTGCCAGCAGCCAAGAAATTGCGGTGAGCGAGCAGTACTTC
once,TRBJ1-3,TRBV5-1,-,CASSGLGVSGNTIYF,TGCGCCAGCAGCGGGCTAGGGGTCTCTGGAAACACCATATATTTT
once,TRBJ2-2,TRBV10-3,-,CAISTGLTGELFF,TGTGCCATCAGTACAGGGCTCACCGGGGAGCTGTTTTTT
-,TRBJ2-3,TRBV5-1,TRBD2,CASSSSGSGGDTQYF,TGCGCCAGCAGCTCTTCCGGGAGCGGGGGAGATACGCAGTATTTT
once,TRBJ1-3,TRBV29-1,-,CSVEDGAAGNTIYF,TGCAGCGTTGAAGATGGGGCAGCGGGAAACACCATATATTTT
once,TRBJ1-2,TRBV30,-,CAWTIDYNYGYTF,TGTGCCTGGACTATAGATTATAACTATGGCTACACCTTC
-,TRBJ2-5,TRBV18,-,CASSAYQETQYF,TGTGCCAGCTCAGCGTACCAAGAGACCCAGTACTTC
-,TRBJ1-1,TRBV29-1,-,CSVWSTGLTEAFF,TGCAGCGTTTGGAGTACGGGTTTGACGGAAGCTTTCTTT
-,TRBJ2-1,TRBV30,TRBD1,CAWSTGTGKYNEQFF,TGTGCCTGGAGTACCGGGACAGGGAAGTACAATGAGCAGTTCTTC
-,TRBJ1-1,TRBV30,-,CAWSRWGNTEAFF,TGTGCCTGGAGCCGATGGGGAAACACTGAAGCTTTCTTT
-,TRBJ1-4,TRBV2,-,CASRQVSTNEKLFF,TGTGCCAGCAGACAGGTCTCGACTAATGAAAAACTGTTTTTT
-,TRBJ2-7,TRBV28,TRBD2,CASSLRGSPYEQYF,TGTGCCAGCAGTTTACGCGGGAGCCCCTACGAGCAGTACTTC
-,TRBJ2-5,TRBV7-2,TRBD1,CASRRQGGYQETQYF,TGTGCCAGCAGAAGACAGGGGGGATACCAAGAGACCCAGTACTTC
-,TRBJ1-2,TRBV19,TRBD1,CASSPTTGNYGYTF,TGTGCCAGTAGTCCAACGACAGGGAACTATGGCTACACCTTC
-,TRBJ1-2,TRBV9,-,CASSVGFEAQGYTF,TGTGCCAGCAGCGTAGGCTTTGAGGCGCAGGGCTACACCTTC
-,TRBJ2-3,TRBV4-3,-,CASSQDRPADTQYF,TGCGCCAGCAGCCAAGACAGACCCGCAGATACGCAGTATTTT
once,TRBJ2-1,TRBV15,TRBD2,CATSRGSGRAGNEQFF,TGTGCCACCAGCAGAGGTAGCGGGAGGGCGGGCAATGAGCAGTTCTTC
-,TRBJ2-7,TRBV28,TRBD2,CASRYSGVSREQYF,TGTGCCAGCAGATATAGCGGGGTATCGCGCGAGCAGTACTTC
-,TRBJ1-1,TRBV30,-,CAWSFGILGTEAFF,TGTGCCTGGAGTTTCGGGATCTTGGGCACTGAAGCTTTCTTT
-,TRBJ2-3,TRBV5-1,-,CASCPGMSSTDTQYF,TGCGCCAGCTGTCCCGGGATGTCAAGCACAGATACGCAGTATTTT
-,TRBJ2-5,TRBV30,-,CAWSVQGRTFKETQYF,TGTGCCTGGAGTGTACAGGGGAGGACCTTTAAAGAGACCCAGTACTTC
-,TRBJ2-7,TRBV11-2,-,CASSLDPGDGEQYF,TGTGCCAGCAGCTTGGATCCAGGGGACGGCGAGCAGTACTTC
-,TRBJ2-7,TRBV2,-,CASSARQLLEQYF,TGTGCCAGCAGCGCCCGACAGTTGCTCGAGCAGTACTTC
-,TRBJ2-7,TRBV19,-,CASSTGPTSYEQYF,TGTGCCAGTAGTACCGGACCAACATCCTACGAGCAGTACTTC
-,TRBJ1-1,TRBV7-8,-,CASSLDVGGGAFF,TGTGCCAGCAGCTTAGATGTGGGCGGGGGGGCTTTCTTT
-,TRBJ2-1,TRBV11-2,-,CASSPGTRGQLIGNEQFF,TGTGCCAGCAGCCCCGGCACTCGGGGGCAATTGATTGGCAATGAGCAGTTCTTC